The T cell receptor beta chain described here comes from a study of PD-1 blockade in classical Hodgkin lymphoma. Turning to the study itself: Each patient was given nivolumab 3 mg/kg through a vein every 2 weeks.

The table came from immunoSEQ multiplex PCR; TCRdb's copy has only in-frame clones and leaves some out. The sample comprises about 16,000 clones, around 64% of which are singletons, and 9.5% to 12% rests with the top ten. General study findings and limits: Newly diagnosed patients were said to have less baseline TCR diversity than healthy donors did. Nivolumab initiated under 1 year post-ASCT led to patient exclusion.

CDR1 and CDR2 from the germline V gene are MGHRA and YSYEKL. The CDR3 loop spans 15 amino acids. The V gene lost 4 bases and the J gene lost 3 bases, with 15 bases spanning the gap. No patient escaped relapse after autologous stem cell transplantation, and brentuximab vedotin exposure varied. The best responses consisted of complete response, partial response or progressive disease. For this clone: Its antigen is currently unknown.

The chain has TRBV4-1 and TRBJ1-2, with D possibly TRBD1 on 5 matching bases. The material sequenced was peripheral blood mononuclear cells (PBMCs), taken at baseline. This TCR was recovered from a human donor with classical Hodgkin lymphoma. The CDR3 loop reads CASSPALGRDYGYTF. The CDR3 nucleotides read TGCGCCAGCAGCCCAGCCCTTGGCAGGGACTATGGCTACACCTTC.